This paragraph reports one TCR beta chain. Antigen: not known. Uncontrolled infection, other autoimmune disease, pregnancy or lactation excluded patients. Blood was drawn at first hyperthyroidism diagnosis, before any ophthalmopathy symptoms. This sample was taken from a study of T cells in Graves' hyperthyroidism and ophthalmopathy. Study-wide points: Blood also held most thyroid clonotypes expanded beyond 0.001. Ophthalmopathy and stable hyperthyroidism were separated by a 13 V-J model.

RNA transcripts yielded amplified TCR beta CDR3 regions. HTBI primers drove first-round RT-PCR of the TCR CDR3. TCRdb analysed the multiplex PCR reads with MiXCR anew, one entry per CDR3 protein. Of about 720,000 distinct CDR3 sequences detected, around 20% appear once; the ten largest clones hold 16%. This CDR3 region has 16 residues. Trimming pared 5 bases from V and 6 bases from J, leaving 17 bases between. Germline V gene data show CDR1 as MNHNS and CDR2 as SASEGT. The chain carries TRBV6-1 and TRBJ1-6, with D maybe TRBD1 (5 bases). The receptor was isolated from a woman in her forties or fifties with Graves' hyperthyroidism that later progressed to Graves' ophthalmopathy. The sequencing sample was made of blood. The chain's CDR3 is CASSKAGTTPNSPLHF. In nucleotides, the CDR3 is TGTGCCAGCAGTAAGGCCGGGACCACGCCTAATTCACCCCTCCACTTT.